A single sample gave rise to the 29 T cell receptor beta chains below, sequenced in a study of beta chain features in type 1 diabetes. Isolated RNA was reverse transcribed in full, so expressed TCRB transcripts were sequenced. Sequencing was performed with immunoSEQ multiplex PCR; in TCRdb, only in-frame clones are kept and a portion is missing. The repertoire includes around 300,000 clones, 9.5% to 12% of them detected once, and roughly 0.016% sits in the top ten. What was sequenced was naive CD4+ T cells from blood. These receptors came from a woman aged 25 to 39 in good health.

V gene TRBV29-1 combines with J gene TRBJ2-5; D is ambiguous. V was pared by 4 bases and J by 2 bases, with 17 bases between. The CDR3 runs 15 residues. CDR1 and CDR2 from the germline V gene are SQVTM and ANQGSEA. The CDR3 DNA follows: TGCAGCGTTGTGTGGGCTTCGGAAGTTCAAGAGACCCAGTACTTC. It translates to CSVVWASEVQETQYF.

V usage is TRBV19 and J usage is TRBJ2-4; 10 bases map to TRBD1. CDR1 and CDR2 (germline): LNHDA, SQIVND (reference sequence). The CDR3 runs to 15 residues. J was trimmed by 6 bases and V by 5 bases; bases with no gene match: 7. The CDR3 DNA follows: TGTGCCAGTAGTCCCGGGACAGGGGCCGGAAACATTCAGTACTTC. It yields the protein CASSPGTGAGNIQYF.

This chain links TRBV7-2 with TRBJ1-5; D gene uncertain. The V gene's germline CDR1 is SGHTA and CDR2 FQGNSA. The CDR3 is 14 amino acids. The ends were cut back, 3 bases at V and 4 bases at J, with 10 bases in the middle. CDR3 sequence: CASSFGQNNQPQHF. The CDR3 DNA follows: TGTGCCAGCAGCTTTGGCCAGAATAATCAGCCCCAGCATTTT. Looking up the rest from reference TRBV7-2 and TRBJ1-5 gives the full variable domain: GAGVSQSPSNKVTEKGKDVELRCDPISGHTALYWYRQSLGQGLEFLIYFQGNSAPDKSGLPSDRFSAERTGGSVSTLTIQRTQQEDSAVYLCASSFGQNNQPQHFGDGTRLSIL.

There are a few counts of this clone. The chain uses TRBV11-1 and TRBJ2-1; 8 nucleotides align to TRBD1. Germline assignment: CDR1 SGHAT and CDR2 FQDESV (reference sequence). The junction had 7 bases not matched to a gene; V was cut back by 5 bases and J by 4 bases. This CDR3 is 15 amino acids long. The CDR3 nucleotides read TGTGCCAGCAGCCGCGGGACAGGTACTTACAATGAGCAGTTCTTC. It encodes CASSRGTGTYNEQFF.

This clone turned up a few times. The chain recombines TRBV5-6 with TRBJ1-2; D is ambiguous. This CDR3 spans 14 amino acids. Germline-derived CDR1 and CDR2 are SGHDT and YYEEEE. Trimming removed 2 bases at V and 8 bases at J, with 16 bases between. The CDR3 sequence: CASSFTAPLTGYTF. CDR3 DNA: TGTGCCAGCAGCTTTACAGCACCTCTTACGGGCTACACCTTC. Looking up the rest from reference TRBV5-6 and TRBJ1-2 gives the full variable domain: DAGVTQSPTHLIKTRGQQVTLRCSPKSGHDTVSWYQQALGQGPQFIFQYYEEEERQRGNFPDRFSGHQFPNYSSELNVNALLLGDSALYLCASSFTAPLTGYTFGSGTRLTVV.

This clone turned up a few times. This sequence joins TRBV9 and TRBJ2-5; 8 bases map to TRBD2. The CDR3 spans 15 residues. Germline values: CDR1 SGDLS, CDR2 YYNGEE. Trimming took 0 bases from V and 10 from J; bases not matched to a gene: 11. The CDR3 coding sequence is TGTGCCAGCAGCGTAGAGCCACGGACTAGCACAGGCCAGTACTTC. It translates to CASSVEPRTSTGQYF.

V and J are TRBV30 and TRBJ1-1; D is undetermined. CDR3 length: 13 amino acids. V gave up 8 bases and J gave up 7 bases, with 20 bases separating them. Germline CDR1 is GTSNPN and CDR2 is SVGIG (reference sequence). The CDR3, as DNA: TGTGCCAGGAAACCGGGAACGTCAGGTGAAGCTTTCTTT. Its translation is CARKPGTSGEAFF. The full variable domain, with the rest looked up from reference TRBV30 and TRBJ1-1, is SQTIHQWPATLVQPVGSPLSLECTVEGTSNPNLYWYRQAAGRGLQLLFYSVGIGQISSEVPQNLSASRPQDRQFILSSKKLLLSDSGFYLCARKPGTSGEAFFGQGTRLTVV.

The chain links TRBV18 to TRBJ1-3, with D unresolved. The germline V gene has CDR1 KGHSH and CDR2 LQKENI. V was pared by 9 bases and J by 4 bases, with 7 bases between. The CDR3 contains 11 residues. CDR3 region: CASDGGNTIYF. For the CDR3, the DNA is TGTGCCAGTGACGGGGGAAACACCATATATTTT.

V usage is TRBV14 and J usage is TRBJ2-1; 10 bases match TRBD2. The CDR3 covers 18 residues. From germline, CDR1 is SGHDN and CDR2 FVKESK. With V trimmed by 0 bases and J by 4 bases, 9 bases remained unmatched. The CDR3 sequence is CASSQDSQAGGRYNEQFF. The CDR3 DNA reads as TGTGCCAGCAGCCAAGATTCACAAGCGGGAGGGAGATACAATGAGCAGTTCTTC.

This clone showed up just a few times. This rearrangement joins TRBV4-3 to TRBJ2-3, with TRBD2 identical over 11 bases. V dropped 3 bases and J dropped 1; count of bases not matched to a gene: 15. This CDR3 comprises 20 residues. Per the germline V gene, CDR1 is LGHNA and CDR2 is YSLEER. The CDR3 DNA is TGCGCCAGCAGCCACGAAGTTCCTAGCGGGGGGCTTTCTGGCACAGATACGCAGTATTTT. Protein: CASSHEVPSGGLSGTDTQYF.

The table lists this clone with a few counts. The rearrangement links TRBV5-1 to TRBJ2-2; TRBD1 matches 7 bases. The germline gives CDR1 SGHRS, CDR2 YFSETQ. With V trimmed by 7 bases and J by 3 bases, 6 bases remained unmatched. There are 14 residues in the CDR3. In nucleotides, the CDR3 is TGCGCCAGCCAGACCGGACAGGACACCGGGGAGCTGTTTTTT. It codes for CASQTGQDTGELFF.

The V and J genes are TRBV7-6 and TRBJ1-1; no firm D call. Between the trimmed V and J ends, which lost 0 bases and 3 bases, there was a span of 11 bases. This CDR3 is built from 15 residues. From germline, CDR1 is SGHVS and CDR2 FNYEAQ. CDR3 loop: CASSLATVRDTEAFF. DNA of the CDR3: TGTGCCAGCAGCTTAGCAACGGTGCGTGACACTGAAGCTTTCTTT. Supplemented by reference TRBV7-6 and TRBJ1-1, the full variable domain reads GAGVSQSPRYKVTKRGQDVALRCDPISGHVSLYWYRQALGQGPEFLTYFNYEAQQDKSGLPNDRFSAERPEGSISTLTIQRTEQRDSAMYRCASSLATVRDTEAFFGQGTRLTVV.

The V and J genes are TRBV25-1 and TRBJ2-3; 10 nucleotides match TRBD2. Germline lookup yields CDR1 MGHDK and CDR2 SYGVNS. The CDR3 length is 15 residues. Losses at the gene ends were 2 bases for V and 2 bases for J; bases not matched to a gene: 1. The CDR3 here is CASSEGTSVTDTQYF. In DNA form, the CDR3 reads TGTGCCAGCAGTGAAGGGACTAGCGTCACAGATACGCAGTATTTT.

The chain links TRBV2 to TRBJ2-3, with D tentatively TRBD2 (6 bases). There are 15 residues in the CDR3. Between the trimmed V and J ends, which lost 4 bases and 0 bases, there was a span of 11 bases. Germline lookup yields CDR1 SNHLY and CDR2 FYNNEI. The DNA for the CDR3 is TGTGCCAGCAGTGTTCGGGACTGGAGCACAGATACGCAGTATTTT. Translating it yields CASSVRDWSTDTQYF.

The chain uses TRBV7-2 and TRBJ2-7, with 13 bases identical to TRBD2. The CDR3 length is 16 residues. With V trimmed by 3 bases and J by 7 bases, 9 bases remained unmatched. The germline V gene encodes CDR1 SGHTA and CDR2 FQGNSA. CDR3 amino acids: CASSLDGTSGTREQYF. The CDR3 region has the DNA TGTGCCAGCAGCTTGGACGGGACTAGCGGGACGAGGGAGCAGTACTTC.

The V gene is TRBV11-1, the J gene TRBJ2-1, with 10 bases that match TRBD1. Per germline, CDR1 SGHAT and CDR2 FQDESV (reference sequence). The CDR3 runs to 12 residues. V was pared by 6 bases and J by 15 bases, with 8 bases of the junction left unmatched. The chain's CDR3 is CASRGTGEMAFF. DNA for the CDR3: TGTGCCAGCAGGGGGACAGGGGAGATGGCGTTCTTC. Variable domain in full (rest from reference TRBV11-1 and TRBJ2-1): EAEVAQSPRYKITEKSQAVAFWCDPISGHATLYWYRQILGQGPELLVQFQDESVVDDSQLPKDRFSAERLKGVDSTLKIQPAELGDSAMYLCASRGTGEMAFFGPGTRLTVL.

A few counts support this clone. The chain joins TRBV29-1 to TRBJ2-5; TRBD1 might be the D (6 bases). V lost 6 bases to trimming and J lost 5 bases, with 16 bases between them. The CDR3 has 13 amino acids. CDR1 and CDR2 from the germline V gene are SQVTM and ANQGSEA. CDR3 in DNA: TGCAGCGTACGACAGGCCCCAGGGGAGACCCAGTACTTC. Amino acid sequence: CSVRQAPGETQYF.

V gene TRBV7-2 combines with J gene TRBJ2-1; 9 bases are a match to TRBD2. Germline lookup yields CDR1 SGHTA and CDR2 FQGNSA. The CDR3 has 16 amino acids. After removal of 2 bases from V and 6 bases from J, the junction contained 8 bases not matched to a gene. This CDR3 reads CASSLSRGRASNEQFF. CDR3 in DNA: TGTGCCAGCAGCTTATCGCGCGGGAGGGCCTCCAATGAGCAGTTCTTC.

The genes are TRBV28 and TRBJ2-7, with 11 bases that match TRBD2. J was trimmed by 1 base and V by 8 bases; bases with no gene match: 7. The CDR3 length is 15 residues. Germline CDR1 and CDR2: MDHEN and SYDVKM. The CDR3 nucleotides read TGTGCCAGCGCGGGGACTAGCGGCTCTTCCTACGAGCAGTACTTC. It is translated as CASAGTSGSSYEQYF. Variable domain in full (rest from reference TRBV28 and TRBJ2-7): DVKVTQSSRYLVKRTGEKVFLECVQDMDHENMFWYRQDPGLGLRLIYFSYDVKMKEKGDIPEGYSVSREKKERFSLILESASTNQTSMYLCASAGTSGSSYEQYFGPGTRLTVT.

The table lists this clone with a few counts. The V and J genes are TRBV27 and TRBJ2-2; D is perhaps TRBD1 (5 bases). The CDR3 has 15 residues. V lost 3 bases and J 8 bases, leaving 16 bases between the germline ends. CDR1 and CDR2 (germline): MNHEY, SMNVEV (reference sequence). The DNA of the CDR3 is TGTGCCAGCAGTTTCATAACAGGACGGGCGGGGGAGCTGTTTTTT. This gives the protein CASSFITGRAGELFF.

The chain recombines TRBV7-3 with TRBJ2-7; 8 nucleotides agree with TRBD2. J gave up 1 base and V 6 bases, and 8 bases lay outside the gene matches. The CDR3 has 15 amino acids. CDR1 and CDR2 (germline): SGHTA, FQGTGA. The CDR3 DNA reads as TGTGCCAGCAGGCGGAGCAGCGGGAGTTCCTACGAGCAGTACTTC. Translated: CASRRSSGSSYEQYF.

This clone was detected only a few times. The rearrangement joins TRBV11-2 to TRBJ2-5; 7 bases align to TRBD1. CDR1 and CDR2 (germline): SGHAT, FQNNGV. V lost 4 bases and J lost 4; bases outside the gene matches: 0. The CDR3 has 12 residues. CDR3 region: CASSSGGETQYF. CDR3 coding DNA: TGTGCCAGCAGCTCAGGGGGAGAGACCCAGTACTTC.

This clone occurred a few times. The gene calls are TRBV9 and TRBJ2-1; D possibly corresponds to TRBD2 (7 bases). The CDR3 covers 15 residues. V lost 4 bases, J lost 5 bases, and 16 bases lay in between. Germline lookup yields CDR1 SGDLS and CDR2 YYNGEE. CDR3 protein: CASSRGAGIDNEQFF. CDR3 nucleotides: TGTGCCAGCAGCCGGGGGGCGGGAATCGACAATGAGCAGTTCTTC.

This clone was observed a handful of times. This chain joins TRBV7-2 and TRBJ2-3, with 9 nucleotides matching TRBD2. J gave up 1 base and V 2 bases, and 1 base lay outside the gene matches. The CDR3 spans 15 residues. CDR1 is SGHTA, CDR2 FQGNSA, per germline. CDR3 nucleotides: TGTGCCAGCAGCTTAATAGCGGGAGGCACAGATACGCAGTATTTT. Protein sequence: CASSLIAGGTDTQYF. Complete variable domain (other parts from reference TRBV7-2 and TRBJ2-3): GAGVSQSPSNKVTEKGKDVELRCDPISGHTALYWYRQSLGQGLEFLIYFQGNSAPDKSGLPSDRFSAERTGGSVSTLTIQRTQQEDSAVYLCASSLIAGGTDTQYFGPGTRLTVL.

The V gene is TRBV19, the J gene TRBJ1-2; the D gene is possibly TRBD1 (5 bases). The CDR3 is 15 amino acids. V was trimmed by 3 bases and J by 2 bases, leaving 13 bases between them. CDR1 is LNHDA, CDR2 SQIVND, per germline (reference sequence). CDR3 sequence reads: CASSIWGRPNYGYTF. The CDR3, as DNA: TGTGCCAGTAGTATTTGGGGGAGGCCCAACTATGGCTACACCTTC. Complete variable domain (other parts from reference TRBV19 and TRBJ1-2): DGGITQSPKYLFRKEGQNVTLSCEQNLNHDAMYWYRQDPGQGLRLIYYSQIVNDFQKGDIAEGYSVSREKKESFPLTVTSAQKNPTAFYLCASSIWGRPNYGYTFGSGTRLTVV.

This clone has more than one count but fewer than ten. The chain joins TRBV28 to TRBJ1-1; D is undetermined. CDR1 MDHEN and CDR2 SYDVKM come from the germline V gene. CDR3 size: 13 residues. Trimming left V 4 bases short and J 7 bases short, with 13 bases between. The CDR3 loop reads CASSSATPFEAFF. The CDR3 coding sequence is TGTGCCAGCAGTTCCGCGACACCTTTTGAAGCTTTCTTT.

With respect to this clone: At the DNA level, this CDR3 is encoded by other sequences in the same sample as well. This chain connects TRBV20-1 to TRBJ2-7; D might be TRBD2 (6 bases). Germline V gene sequence: CDR1 DFQATT, CDR2 SNEGSKA (reference sequence). CDR3 size: 11 residues. The germline V and J ends were trimmed by 3 bases and 4 bases, with 7 bases remaining between them. For the CDR3, the DNA is TGCAGTGCTAGCGGGAGTTACGAGCAGTACTTC. This codes for CSASGSYEQYF.

The rearrangement uses TRBV6-6 and TRBJ2-5; tentative D call: TRBD1 (6 bases). Per germline, CDR1 MNHNY and CDR2 SVGAGI (reference sequence). The CDR3 consists of 16 residues. V was cut by 5 bases and J by 6 bases, with 22 bases left in between. CDR3 nucleotide sequence: TGTGCCAGCAGTCCCCCCCGTGGGGACATTGATCAGACCCAGTACTTC. Translated, it gives CASSPPRGDIDQTQYF.

V and J are TRBV2 and TRBJ2-3, with 7 bases lining up with TRBD2. CDR1 is SNHLY and CDR2 is FYNNEI in the germline V gene. V lost 8 bases to trimming and J lost 2 bases; unmatched junction nucleotides: 4. This CDR3 region has 13 residues. CDR3 bases: TGTGCCAGCCAAGGGACTATCACAGATACGCAGTATTTT. Protein product: CASQGTITDTQYF. Drawing the rest from reference TRBV2 and TRBJ2-3, the complete variable domain is EPEVTQTPSHQVTQMGQEVILRCVPISNHLYFYWYRQILGQKVEFLVSFYNNEISEKSEIFDDQFSVERPDGSNFTLKIRSTKLEDSAMYFCASQGTITDTQYFGPGTRLTVL.